Below are 20 T cell receptor beta chains sequenced from a single sample in a study of T cell repertoires in cytomegalovirus infection. MiXCR, run by TCRdb on the reads, gives a single entry per CDR3 protein. Among more than 400,000 distinct CDR3 sequences listed, 26% were seen once. The sequenced sample was PBMCs. The source is a human donor in good health (CMV status not recorded). Some clones in this sample may be carry-over from other donors' samples.

The gene calls are TRBV5-4 and TRBJ2-1, with 13 positions matching TRBD2. Losses at the gene ends were 2 bases for V and 12 bases for J; bases not matched to a gene: 5. This CDR3 region has 14 residues. Germline CDR1 and CDR2: SGHNT and YYREEE (reference sequence). CDR3 region: CASSFRTSGSGQFF. CDR3 sequence (DNA): TGTGCCAGCAGCTTCAGGACTAGCGGGAGTGGGCAGTTCTTC.

This clonotype was detected many times. V gene TRBV4-1 combines with J gene TRBJ2-7; a possible D gene is TRBD1 (6 bases). V lost 5 bases and J 2 bases, leaving 16 bases between the germline ends. CDR3 length: 15 amino acids. The germline V gene has CDR1 MGHRA and CDR2 YSYEKL. The CDR3 coding sequence is TGCGCCAGCAGCTATCATAGTGGGGGCACCTACGAGCAGTACTTC. Translation gives CASSYHSGGTYEQYF.

This chain uses TRBV19 with TRBJ1-2, with TRBD1 matching 9 bases. Trimming took 4 bases from V and 3 from J; bases not matched to a gene: 12. The germline CDR1 and CDR2 sequences are LNHDA and SQIVND (reference sequence). This CDR3 region has 17 residues. The CDR3, as DNA: TGTGCCAGTAGTACAATACCGGGACAGGGCTTATACTATGGCTACACCTTC. It codes for CASSTIPGQGLYYGYTF.

The genes are TRBV29-1 and TRBJ2-7, with TRBD2 identical over 8 bases. From germline, CDR1 is SQVTM and CDR2 ANQGSEA. The V and J ends lost 4 bases and 1 base, in that order; junction bases with no gene match: 0. The CDR3 spans 12 residues. Here the CDR3 DNA reads TGCAGCGTTGTAGCGGGATCCTACGAGCAGTACTTC. Its translation is CSVVAGSYEQYF.

This clonotype was detected ten times or more. This sequence joins TRBV7-8 and TRBJ2-1; D uncertain. V shed 5 bases and J shed 2 bases, with 7 bases lying between them. Germline CDR1 is SGHVS and CDR2 is FQNEAQ. This CDR3 is built from 13 residues. Here the CDR3 reads CASSPRPYNEQFF. Here the CDR3 DNA reads TGTGCCAGCAGCCCAAGGCCCTACAATGAGCAGTTCTTC.

This clonotype was picked up many times. The CDR3 loop is CASSSAAGTQYF. The CDR3 bases are TGTGCCAGCAGCTCAGCGGCGGGTACGCAGTATTTT. The chain couples TRBV7-3 to TRBJ2-3; D perhaps matches TRBD2 (5 bases). V dropped 4 bases and J dropped 8 bases, with 10 bases sitting between them. This CDR3 is 12 amino acids long. Germline V gives CDR1 SGHTA, CDR2 FQGTGA.

This clonotype occurred a few times. The J gene is TRBJ2-1, the V gene TRBV4-3; D is possibly TRBD1 (6 bases). Germline lookup yields CDR1 LGHNA and CDR2 YSLEER. V dropped 1 base and J dropped 6 bases, with 19 bases sitting between them. The CDR3 totals 17 residues. Here the CDR3 DNA reads TGCGCCAGCAGCCAAGGGTCAGCCGCCGACAGGCGCAATGAGCAGTTCTTC. This sequence encodes CASSQGSAADRRNEQFF.

The chain uses TRBV19 and TRBJ1-6; tentatively, D is TRBD1 (5 bases). Germline CDR1 and CDR2: LNHDA and SQIVND (reference sequence). Trimming left V 3 bases short and J 8 bases short, with 11 bases between. The CDR3 loop spans 14 amino acids. CDR3 amino acids: CASSMEGPDSPLHF. The DNA of the CDR3 is TGTGCCAGTAGTATGGAGGGACCGGATTCACCCCTCCACTTT.

This clonotype was observed a few times. V usage is TRBV20-1 and J usage is TRBJ1-4; no firm D call. With 5 bases removed from V and 5 bases from J, the gap between germline ends came to 12 bases. Germline V gene lookup returns CDR1 DFQATT and CDR2 SNEGSKA (reference sequence). The CDR3 totals 13 residues. The CDR3 here is CSAPSLGNEKLFF. The CDR3 DNA reads TGCAGTGCTCCGAGCCTGGGGAATGAAAAACTGTTTTTT.

This clonotype was seen ten or more times. This rearrangement joins TRBV7-2 to TRBJ2-3; TRBD2 might be the D (6 bases). The CDR3 is 15 residues long. The V end lost 5 bases, the J end lost 5 bases, and 17 bases lay between the germline ends. Germline-derived CDR1 and CDR2 are SGHTA and FQGNSA. The CDR3 spells CASSPLRGTRDTQYF. DNA of the CDR3: TGTGCCAGCAGCCCCCTTCGGGGGACGAGAGATACGCAGTATTTT.

This chain uses TRBV11-2 with TRBJ2-5; tentative D call: TRBD2 (5 bases). The germline gives CDR1 SGHAT, CDR2 FQNNGV. The CDR3 has 15 amino acids. Trimming left V 5 bases short and J 0 bases short, with 13 bases between. CDR3 sequence: CASSPVRRYQETQYF. For the CDR3, the DNA is TGTGCCAGCAGCCCAGTTAGGAGGTACCAAGAGACCCAGTACTTC.

The chain has TRBV29-1 and TRBJ1-1; D unresolved. CDR3 length: 11 residues. V dropped 7 bases and J dropped 6 bases, with 12 bases sitting between them. Germline CDR1 is SQVTM and CDR2 is ANQGSEA. CDR3 residues: CSARGQAEAFF. The DNA for the CDR3 is TGCAGCGCCCGAGGGCAGGCTGAAGCTTTCTTT.

Ten or more counts support this clonotype. The J gene is TRBJ2-3, the V gene TRBV24-1, with 9 bases aligning to TRBD1. The CDR3 has 15 amino acids. Losses at the gene ends were 3 bases for V and 3 bases for J; bases not matched to a gene: 3. CDR1 is KGHDR and CDR2 is SFDVKD in the germline V gene. This CDR3 reads CATSDPGQGTDTQYF. CDR3 sequence (DNA): TGTGCCACCAGTGATCCCGGACAGGGGACAGATACGCAGTATTTT.

There are a few counts of this clonotype. The gene calls are TRBV12-3 or TRBV12-4 and TRBJ2-1; TRBD2 aligns across 11 bases. V lost 6 bases and J lost 3; bases outside the gene matches: 13. CDR3 length equals 18 residues. The CDR3 spells CASSRGTSGDFNYNEQFF. CDR3 sequence (DNA): TGTGCCAGCAGCCGCGGGACTAGCGGAGACTTCAACTACAATGAGCAGTTCTTC.

The rearrangement uses TRBV11-2 and TRBJ2-2; a weak D match, TRBD2 (7 bases). V was pared by 5 bases and J by 4 bases, with 17 bases between. CDR1 and CDR2 (germline): SGHAT, FQNNGV. The CDR3 spans 16 residues. The CDR3 sequence: CASSRPRGGPTGELFF. CDR3 DNA: TGTGCCAGCAGCCGACCAAGGGGGGGGCCCACCGGGGAGCTGTTTTTT. The variable domain in full, completed from reference TRBV11-2 and TRBJ2-2, reads EAGVAQSPRYKIIEKRQSVAFWCNPISGHATLYWYQQILGQGPKLLIQFQNNGVVDDSQLPKDRFSAERLKGVDSTLKIQPAKLEDSAVYLCASSRPRGGPTGELFFGEGSRLTVL.

The CDR3 DNA follows: TGTGCCAGCAGCCCGGGCGCCGCCACTGAAGCTTTCTTT. Amino acids: CASSPGAATEAFF. The chain links TRBV14 to TRBJ1-1; D gene uncertain. Germline assignment: CDR1 SGHDN and CDR2 FVKESK. V lost 4 bases to trimming and J lost 4 bases, with 10 bases between them. The CDR3 totals 13 residues.

The chain is built from TRBV19 and TRBJ1-4, with D possibly being TRBD1 (5 bases). The germline gives CDR1 LNHDA, CDR2 SQIVND (reference sequence). This CDR3 region has 14 residues. V was shortened by 6 bases and J by 8 bases, with 16 bases between the two germline ends. The CDR3 sequence is CASRRMGLAEKLFF. The CDR3 nucleotides are TGTGCCAGTAGGCGCATGGGGCTAGCCGAAAAACTGTTTTTT.

This sequence joins TRBV9 and TRBJ2-1; D ambiguous. Looked up from germline, CDR1 is SGDLS and CDR2 is YYNGEE. Trimming left V 0 bases short and J 1 base short, with 11 bases between. This CDR3 contains 16 residues. The CDR3 reads CASSVASLGSYNEQFF. The CDR3 DNA follows: TGTGCCAGCAGCGTAGCGAGTTTGGGTTCCTACAATGAGCAGTTCTTC.

The rearrangement joins TRBV7-8 to TRBJ2-2, with TRBD2 matching 8 bases. Germline V CDR1 and CDR2: SGHVS, FQNEAQ. This CDR3 spans 15 amino acids. V lost 5 bases to trimming and J lost 3 bases; unmatched junction nucleotides: 5. This CDR3 reads CASSHPAGDTGELFF. The CDR3, as DNA: TGTGCCAGCAGCCACCCAGCGGGAGACACCGGGGAGCTGTTTTTT.

V usage is TRBV7-6 and J usage is TRBJ1-5; no reliable D call. The length of the CDR3 is 12 residues. CDR1 SGHVS and CDR2 FNYEAQ come from the germline V gene. V was pared by 8 bases and J by 4 bases, with 9 bases between. The CDR3 here is CASSARNQPQHF. CDR3 bases: TGTGCCAGCTCGGCAAGGAATCAGCCCCAGCATTTT.